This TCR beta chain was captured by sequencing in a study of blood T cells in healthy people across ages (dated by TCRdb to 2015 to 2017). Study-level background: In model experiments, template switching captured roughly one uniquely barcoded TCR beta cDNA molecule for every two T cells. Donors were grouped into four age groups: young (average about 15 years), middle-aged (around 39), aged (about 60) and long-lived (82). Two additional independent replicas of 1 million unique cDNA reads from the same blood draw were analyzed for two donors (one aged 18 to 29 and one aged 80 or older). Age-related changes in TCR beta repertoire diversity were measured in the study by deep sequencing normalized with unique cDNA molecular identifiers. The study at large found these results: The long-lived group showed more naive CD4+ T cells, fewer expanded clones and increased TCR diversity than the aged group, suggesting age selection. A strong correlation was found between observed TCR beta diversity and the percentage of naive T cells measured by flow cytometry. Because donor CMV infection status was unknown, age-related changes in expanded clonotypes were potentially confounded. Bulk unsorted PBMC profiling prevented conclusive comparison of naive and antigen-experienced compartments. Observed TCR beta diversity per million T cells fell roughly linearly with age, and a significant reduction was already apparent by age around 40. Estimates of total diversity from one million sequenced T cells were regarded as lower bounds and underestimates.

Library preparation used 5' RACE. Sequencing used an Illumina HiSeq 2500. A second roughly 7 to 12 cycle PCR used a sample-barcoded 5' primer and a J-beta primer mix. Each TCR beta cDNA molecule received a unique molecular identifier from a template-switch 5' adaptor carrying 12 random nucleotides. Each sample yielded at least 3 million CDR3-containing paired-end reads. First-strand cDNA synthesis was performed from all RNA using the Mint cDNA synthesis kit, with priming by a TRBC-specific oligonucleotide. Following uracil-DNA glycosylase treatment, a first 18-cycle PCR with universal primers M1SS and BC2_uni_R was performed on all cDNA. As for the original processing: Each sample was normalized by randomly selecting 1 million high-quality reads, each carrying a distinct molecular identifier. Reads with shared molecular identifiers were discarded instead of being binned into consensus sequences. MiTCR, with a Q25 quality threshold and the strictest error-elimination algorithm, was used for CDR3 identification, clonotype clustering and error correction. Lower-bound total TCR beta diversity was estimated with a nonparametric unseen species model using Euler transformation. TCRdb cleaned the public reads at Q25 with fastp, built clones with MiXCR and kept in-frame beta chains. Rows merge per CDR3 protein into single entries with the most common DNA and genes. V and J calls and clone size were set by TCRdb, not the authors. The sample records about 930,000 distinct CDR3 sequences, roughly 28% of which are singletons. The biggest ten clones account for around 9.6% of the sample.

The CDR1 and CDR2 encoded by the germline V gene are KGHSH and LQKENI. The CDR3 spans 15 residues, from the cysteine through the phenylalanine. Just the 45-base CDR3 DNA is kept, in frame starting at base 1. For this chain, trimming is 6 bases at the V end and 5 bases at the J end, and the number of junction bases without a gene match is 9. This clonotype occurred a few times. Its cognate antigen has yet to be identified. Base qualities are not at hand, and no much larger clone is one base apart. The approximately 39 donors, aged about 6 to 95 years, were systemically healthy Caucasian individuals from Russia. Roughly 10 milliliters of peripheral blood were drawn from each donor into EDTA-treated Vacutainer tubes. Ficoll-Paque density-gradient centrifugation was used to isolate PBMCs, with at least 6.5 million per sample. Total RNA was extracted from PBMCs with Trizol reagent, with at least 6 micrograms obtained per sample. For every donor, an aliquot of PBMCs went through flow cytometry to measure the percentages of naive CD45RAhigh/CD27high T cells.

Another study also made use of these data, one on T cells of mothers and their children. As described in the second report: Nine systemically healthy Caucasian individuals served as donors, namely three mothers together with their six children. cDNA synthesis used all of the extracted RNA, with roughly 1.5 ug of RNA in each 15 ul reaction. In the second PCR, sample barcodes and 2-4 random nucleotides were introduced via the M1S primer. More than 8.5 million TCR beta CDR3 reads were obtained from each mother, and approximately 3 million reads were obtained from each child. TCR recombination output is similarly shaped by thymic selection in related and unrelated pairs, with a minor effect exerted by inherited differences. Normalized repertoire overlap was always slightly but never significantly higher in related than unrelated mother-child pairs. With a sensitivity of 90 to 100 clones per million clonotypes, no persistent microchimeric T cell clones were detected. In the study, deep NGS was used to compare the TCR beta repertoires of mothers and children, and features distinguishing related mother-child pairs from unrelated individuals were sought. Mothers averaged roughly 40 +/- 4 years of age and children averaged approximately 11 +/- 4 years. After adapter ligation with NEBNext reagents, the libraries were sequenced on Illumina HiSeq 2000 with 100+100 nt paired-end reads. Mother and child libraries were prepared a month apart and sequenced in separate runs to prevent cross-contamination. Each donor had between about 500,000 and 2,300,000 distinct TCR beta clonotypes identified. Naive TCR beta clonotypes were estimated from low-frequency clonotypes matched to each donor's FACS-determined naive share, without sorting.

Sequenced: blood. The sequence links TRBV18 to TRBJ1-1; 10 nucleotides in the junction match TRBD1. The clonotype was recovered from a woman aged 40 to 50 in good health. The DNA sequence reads TGTGCCAGCTCGACACGACAGGGGGCTAAAACTGAAGCTTTCTTT. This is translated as CASSTRQGAKTEAFF. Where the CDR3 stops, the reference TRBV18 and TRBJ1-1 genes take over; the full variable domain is NAGVMQNPRHLVRRRGQEARLRCSPMKGHSHVYWYRQLPEEGLKFMVYLQKENIIDESGMPKERFSAEFPKEGPSILRIQQVVRGDSAAYFCASSTRQGAKTEAFFGQGTRLTVV.